Below, 19 T cell receptor beta chains from the same sample are listed, as sequenced in a study of blood T cell repertoires in COVID-19. Sequenced by immunoSEQ multiplex PCR; TCRdb stores in-frame clones only, minus some. This sample has some 140,000 clones, with approximately 85% found just once. The sample taken for sequencing was peripheral blood. The receptors derive from a man aged 55-75 years with COVID-19, enrolled during active disease.

The rearrangement joins TRBV6-5 to TRBJ1-5, with 7 bases matching TRBD1. Looked up from germline, CDR1 is MNHEY and CDR2 is SVGAGI. The CDR3 has 14 amino acids. V dropped 7 bases and J dropped 1; count of bases not matched to a gene: 4. As DNA, the CDR3 is TGTGCCAGCAAGAGACAGGGAAGCAATCAGCCCCAGCATTTT. It yields the protein CASKRQGSNQPQHF.

V usage is TRBV7-2 and J usage is TRBJ1-2; the D gene is possibly TRBD1 (5 bases). Germline-derived CDR1 and CDR2 are SGHTA and FQGNSA. This CDR3 spans 14 amino acids. Trimming shortened V by 1 base and J by 2 bases, and 8 bases separated the two germline ends. CDR3 region: CASSLGTRNYGYTF. The CDR3, as DNA: TGTGCCAGCAGCTTAGGGACAAGGAACTATGGCTACACCTTC.

The chain joins TRBV7-9 to TRBJ1-5; the D gene is possibly TRBD1 (5 bases). CDR1 is SEHNR and CDR2 is FQNEAQ in the germline V gene (reference sequence). Trimming took 2 bases from V and 3 from J, leaving 11 bases between them. This CDR3 spans 15 amino acids. The CDR3 loop reads CASSLTGLNNQPQHF. The DNA for the CDR3 is TGTGCCAGCAGCTTAACGGGACTGAACAATCAGCCCCAGCATTTT. Full variable domain (missing parts from reference TRBV7-9 and TRBJ1-5): DTGVSQNPRHKITKRGQNVTFRCDPISEHNRLYWYRQTLGQGPEFLTYFQNEAQLEKSRLLSDRFSAERPKGSFSTLEIQRTEQGDSAMYLCASSLTGLNNQPQHFGDGTRLSIL.

The chain is built from TRBV28 and TRBJ1-2; D is uncertain. The V and J ends lost 1 base and 2 bases respectively, with 8 bases between them. CDR3 length equals 14 residues. Germline V gene sequence: CDR1 MDHEN, CDR2 SYDVKM. Here the CDR3 reads CASSLFAVNYGYTF. CDR3 nucleotide sequence: TGTGCCAGCAGTTTATTTGCGGTGAACTATGGCTACACCTTC.

The chain recombines TRBV10-3 with TRBJ2-5, with 12 bases lining up with TRBD2. The CDR3 loop spans 21 amino acids. V lost 2 bases, J lost 0 bases, and 16 bases stayed unmatched. Germline V CDR1 and CDR2: ENHRY, SYGVKD. CDR3 sequence (DNA): TGTGCCATCAGTGAGGGCGGAATCCCAGCTCGGACTAGCGGGAACCAAGAGACCCAGTACTTC. Protein product: CAISEGGIPARTSGNQETQYF.

This clone was observed once. The rearrangement uses TRBV19 and TRBJ1-6, with 7 bases that match TRBD1. V lost 8 bases and J lost 8; bases outside the gene matches: 9. The length of the CDR3 is 14 residues. CDR1 is LNHDA, CDR2 SQIVND, per germline (reference sequence). The CDR3 sequence is CASDKGQSYSPLHF. The CDR3 DNA sequence: TGTGCCAGTGATAAGGGACAGAGTTATTCACCCCTCCACTTT.

This chain links TRBV3-1 (or the pseudogene TRBV3-2) with TRBJ1-2; D is possibly TRBD1 (5 bases). The germline V gene encodes CDR1 LGHDT and CDR2 YNNKEL (reference sequence). The V and J ends lost 4 bases and 4 bases respectively, with 16 bases between them. The CDR3 has 15 residues. The CDR3 here is CASSRATQGGYGYTF. The CDR3, as DNA: TGTGCCAGCAGCCGCGCGACCCAGGGCGGCTATGGCTACACCTTC.

The chain uses TRBV14 and TRBJ1-5; 7 nucleotides line up with TRBD1. CDR3 size: 13 residues. The germline V gene encodes CDR1 SGHDN and CDR2 FVKESK. V was pared by 3 bases and J by 6 bases, with 2 bases of the junction left unmatched. The CDR3 region is CASSHGQAQPQHF. CDR3 nucleotide sequence: TGTGCCAGCAGCCACGGACAGGCTCAGCCCCAGCATTTT.

The gene calls are TRBV9 and TRBJ1-3; D perhaps matches TRBD1 (5 bases). The germline CDR1 and CDR2 sequences are SGDLS and YYNGEE. Trimming removed 0 bases from V and 0 bases from J, with 10 bases in between. There are 16 residues in the CDR3. Written as DNA, the CDR3 is TGTGCCAGCAGCGTAGACCTCCAGGGCTCTGGAAACACCATATATTTT. Its translation is CASSVDLQGSGNTIYF.

The CDR3 spells CASSESVGREQFF. In DNA, the CDR3 is TGTGCCAGCAGTGAAAGTGTGGGGAGGGAGCAGTTCTTC. This chain links TRBV6-1 with TRBJ2-1, with D maybe TRBD2 (6 bases). The CDR3 loop spans 13 amino acids. Germline values: CDR1 MNHNS, CDR2 SASEGT. V was shortened by 2 bases and J by 10 bases, with 12 bases between the two germline ends.

This clone was observed a single time. This chain joins TRBV6-4 and TRBJ2-2; 10 nucleotides line up with TRBD2. This CDR3 has 14 amino acids. CDR1 MRHNA and CDR2 SNTAGT come from the germline V gene. CDR3: CDSSGGACTGELFF. In DNA, the CDR3 is TGTGACTCAAGCGGGGGGGCATGCACCGGGGAGCTGTTTTTT.

The genes are TRBV6-2 or TRBV6-3 and TRBJ2-7; 7 nucleotides agree with TRBD1. The V gene end was trimmed by 5 bases and the J gene end by 3 bases; junction bases not matched to a gene: 10. CDR3 length: 15 amino acids. Germline CDR1 MNHEY, CDR2 SVGEGT. CDR3 loop: CASSKGQPGDYEQYF. The CDR3 bases are TGTGCCAGCAGTAAGGGACAGCCGGGCGACTACGAGCAGTACTTC.

Turning to this clone: Other DNA sequences from this sample encode an identical CDR3 as well. V and J are TRBV12-3 or TRBV12-4 and TRBJ1-6; D ambiguous. The CDR3 sequence is 11 residues long. Trimming pared 5 bases from V and 9 bases from J, leaving 5 bases between. The CDR3 DNA sequence: TGTGCCAGCAGTGGGAGTTCACCCCTCCACTTT. It translates to CASSGSSPLHF.

The chain has TRBV7-2 and TRBJ1-2, with TRBD1 identical over 12 bases. Germline loops: CDR1 SGHTA, CDR2 FQGNSA. V was pared by 8 bases and J by 8 bases, with 12 bases of the junction left unmatched. This CDR3 region has 15 residues. The CDR3: CASELLGQGASGYTF. The CDR3, as DNA: TGTGCCAGCGAACTTTTGGGACAGGGGGCGTCGGGCTACACCTTC.

This clone was observed once. The chain joins TRBV29-1 to TRBJ1-1; 7 positions match TRBD1. After removal of 8 bases from V and 1 base from J, the junction contained 4 bases not matched to a gene. Germline CDR1 is SQVTM and CDR2 is ANQGSEA. CDR3 length: 12 amino acids. CDR3 in DNA: TGCAGCATCCGACAGGGGAACACTGAAGCTTTCTTT. Its protein product is CSIRQGNTEAFF.

The chain carries TRBV7-3 and TRBJ1-2, with 8 bases lining up with TRBD1. Germline V gene lookup returns CDR1 SGHTA and CDR2 FQGTGA. Germline trimming cut 2 bases from V and 3 bases from J; bases unmatched to any gene: 11. The CDR3 runs 17 residues. CDR3 sequence reads: CASSLDGRQGWDYGYTF. DNA of the CDR3: TGTGCCAGCAGCTTAGACGGAAGACAGGGGTGGGACTATGGCTACACCTTC.

J is TRBJ1-4 and V is TRBV6-5; D ambiguous. The germline CDR1 and CDR2 sequences are MNHEY and SVGAGI. V lost 4 bases, J lost 4 bases, and 10 bases lay in between. This CDR3 is 14 amino acids long. The CDR3 DNA is TGTGCCAGCAGTTTGTCCACCTATAATGAAAAACTGTTTTTT. Translated, it gives CASSLSTYNEKLFF.

The chain joins TRBV7-3 to TRBJ1-2, with D hard to call. The CDR3 totals 15 residues. Germline values: CDR1 SGHTA, CDR2 FQGTGA. V gave up 1 base and J gave up 8 bases, with 17 bases separating them. In nucleotides, the CDR3 is TGTGCCAGCAGCTTAAGGGAAGGCGGGAGCACCGGCTACACCTTC. This sequence encodes CASSLREGGSTGYTF.

This clone is deemed medium-sized. The chain employs TRBV7-8 and TRBJ2-2; TRBD1 matches 8 bases. This CDR3 comprises 14 residues. J lost 5 bases, V lost 4 bases, and 3 bases had no gene match. Germline V gene lookup returns CDR1 SGHVS and CDR2 FQNEAQ. CDR3 bases: TGTGCCAGCAGCTGGACAGGGATGACCGGGGAGCTGTTTTTT. This encodes CASSWTGMTGELFF.